This T cell receptor (beta chain) comes out of a study of cytomegalovirus exposure and HLA in healthy donors. The CDR3 sequence is 15 residues long. Germline V gene sequence: CDR1 MNHEY, CDR2 SMNVEV (reference sequence). The V segment lost 5 bases and the J segment 7 bases; nucleotides outside the gene matches: 11. Researchers ran the PCR with 60 Vbeta and 13 Jbeta primers. Measured with immunoSEQ multiplex PCR; TCRdb has only the in-frame clones, and not every one. The sample records some 180,000 clones, around 76% being singletons. The receptor's source is a man aged 40-50 years in good health and CMV-seronegative. The sample taken for sequencing was PBMCs. The genes are TRBV27 and TRBJ1-2; 9 nucleotides match TRBD1. The CDR3 nucleotides are TGTGCCAGCAGTAATTCCATTGGGGACAGGGTTGGCTACACCTTC. Translating gives CASSNSIGDRVGYTF.